Below are 20 T cell receptor beta chains sequenced from a single sample in a study of blood T cell repertoires in COVID-19. Produced via immunoSEQ multiplex PCR; TCRdb's table is partial and in-frame only. This repertoire shows fewer than 200,000 clones, roughly 85% found once; its top ten account for over 5%. Sequencing was performed on peripheral blood. The origin of the receptors is a woman aged 45-65 years with COVID-19, enrolled during active disease.

The chain is built from TRBV4-3 and TRBJ2-2; 7 bases line up with TRBD2. CDR3 size: 16 residues. CDR1 and CDR2 from the germline V gene are LGHNA and YSLEER. Trimming at V came to 3 bases and at J to 3 bases, leaving 7 bases not matched to a gene. The CDR3 loop is CASSHPGLVDTGELFF. CDR3 DNA sequence: TGCGCCAGCAGCCACCCCGGACTAGTAGACACCGGGGAGCTGTTTTTT.

J is TRBJ2-1 and V is TRBV7-2; no definite D call. Germline loops: CDR1 SGHTA, CDR2 FQGNSA. Trimming left V 2 bases short and J 0 bases short, with 14 bases between. The CDR3 is 17 amino acids. CDR3 residues: CASSLKTRQTSYNEQFF. In nucleotides, the CDR3 is TGTGCCAGCAGCTTAAAGACGCGGCAGACCTCCTACAATGAGCAGTTCTTC.

This clone was observed a single time. The chain joins TRBV6-7 to TRBJ1-6; possibly TRBD1 for D (6 bases). TRBV6-7 is filed as an ORF, its function uncertain. The ends were cut back, 7 bases at V and 6 bases at J, with 16 bases in the middle. The CDR3 loop spans 15 amino acids. The CDR3 spells CASTLSGHPNSPLHF. The CDR3 DNA is TGTGCCAGCACCTTGTCGGGACACCCTAATTCACCCCTCCACTTT.

The genes are TRBV11-1 and TRBJ2-7; TRBD1 is a possible D gene (6 bases). CDR1 and CDR2 (germline): SGHAT, FQDESV (reference sequence). This CDR3 has 13 amino acids. The ends were cut back, 5 bases at V and 4 bases at J, with 12 bases in the middle. The CDR3 loop reads CASSPPGQYEQYF. In DNA form, the CDR3 reads TGTGCCAGCAGCCCGCCAGGACAGTACGAGCAGTACTTC.

V gene TRBV4-1 combines with J gene TRBJ2-7, with 9 bases matching TRBD1. CDR3 size: 14 residues. With 3 bases clipped from V and 4 bases from J, the junction kept 4 bases outside the gene matches. From germline, CDR1 is MGHRA and CDR2 YSYEKL. This CDR3 is CASSQGTGWYEQYF. The CDR3 DNA follows: TGCGCCAGCAGCCAGGGGACAGGGTGGTACGAGCAGTACTTC.

The DNA for the CDR3 is TGTGCCAGCAAAACAGGGGGTTACATGAACACTGAAGCTTTCTTT. Translation gives CASKTGGYMNTEAFF. The V and J genes are TRBV27 and TRBJ1-1, with TRBD1 matching 8 bases. The V segment lost 7 bases and the J segment 0 bases; nucleotides outside the gene matches: 7. The length of the CDR3 is 15 residues. Looked up from germline, CDR1 is MNHEY and CDR2 is SMNVEV (reference sequence).

The V call is TRBV7-6, the J call TRBJ1-1; 12 nucleotides agree with TRBD1. J gave up 1 base and V 5 bases, and 8 bases lay outside the gene matches. The CDR3 covers 17 residues. Germline V gene data show CDR1 as SGHVS and CDR2 as FNYEAQ. The chain's CDR3 is CASSPLGTGGPNTEAFF. The CDR3 DNA sequence: TGTGCCAGCAGCCCCCTTGGGACAGGGGGCCCGAACACTGAAGCTTTCTTT.

The gene calls are TRBV24-1 and TRBJ1-2; 10 bases map to TRBD1. Trimming at V came to 3 bases and at J to 7 bases, leaving 10 bases not matched to a gene. CDR1 KGHDR and CDR2 SFDVKD come from the germline V gene. The CDR3 loop spans 16 amino acids. CDR3 sequence: CATSDPPGQGISGYTF. The CDR3 bases are TGTGCCACCAGTGATCCTCCGGGACAGGGGATCTCTGGCTACACCTTC.

Only one count was recorded for this clone. The rearrangement uses TRBV28 and TRBJ2-2; TRBD1 aligns across 8 bases. Germline-derived CDR1 and CDR2 are MDHEN and SYDVKM. This CDR3 is built from 14 residues. J lost 5 bases, V lost 8 bases, and 7 bases had no gene match. CDR3 in DNA: TGTGCCAGCTACCAGGGGGCGGGAACCGGGGAGCTGTTTTTT. Translating it yields CASYQGAGTGELFF.

The chain has TRBV6-4 and TRBJ2-1; 9 nucleotides match TRBD1. This CDR3 has 16 residues. Germline CDR1 is MRHNA and CDR2 is SNTAGT. V shed 2 bases and J 7 bases; nucleotides not matched to a gene: 9. Here the CDR3 reads CASSDRPGQGRNEQFF. The CDR3 DNA reads TGTGCCAGCAGTGACCGCCCGGGACAGGGCCGAAATGAGCAGTTCTTC.

The V call is TRBV6-6, the J call TRBJ1-5; D may be TRBD1 (6 bases). The CDR3 consists of 14 residues. Deletions cut 2 bases from V and 7 bases from J, with 12 bases between. Per germline, CDR1 MNHNY and CDR2 SVGAGI (reference sequence). The CDR3 coding sequence is TGTGCCAGCAGTTACGAACAGGGATACCAGCCCCAGCATTTT. It encodes CASSYEQGYQPQHF.

The chain combines TRBV18 with TRBJ2-5; 7 bases are shared with TRBD1. CDR3 length: 14 amino acids. CDR1 is KGHSH and CDR2 is LQKENI in the germline V gene. Losses at the gene ends were 2 bases for V and 1 base for J; bases not matched to a gene: 1. CDR3 in amino acids: CASSPGQVQETQYF. The CDR3 region has the DNA TGTGCCAGCTCACCAGGACAGGTCCAAGAGACCCAGTACTTC.

This clone was picked up one time. V and J are TRBV6-5 and TRBJ2-3, with D possibly matching TRBD2 (6 bases). The CDR3 loop spans 14 amino acids. The V and J ends lost 6 bases and 1 base respectively, with 11 bases between them. Germline values: CDR1 MNHEY, CDR2 SVGAGI. The CDR3 is CASSQPGGTDTQYF. The CDR3 DNA reads as TGTGCCAGCAGCCAACCGGGGGGCACAGATACGCAGTATTTT.

The gene calls are TRBV7-2 and TRBJ2-7; D is uncertain. The V gene lost 4 bases and the J gene lost 6 bases, with 10 bases spanning the gap. This CDR3 is built from 12 residues. Germline CDR1 SGHTA, CDR2 FQGNSA. CDR3: CASSSDLGEQYF. The CDR3, as DNA: TGTGCCAGCAGCTCCGACTTAGGCGAGCAGTACTTC.

This chain connects TRBV6-5 to TRBJ1-4; 7 positions agree with TRBD1. The germline V gene encodes CDR1 MNHEY and CDR2 SVGAGI. The V and J ends lost 0 bases and 3 bases, in that order; junction bases with no gene match: 4. The CDR3 totals 16 residues. This chain's CDR3 is CASSYSGTASNEKLFF. The CDR3 DNA reads TGTGCCAGCAGTTACTCGGGGACAGCCTCTAATGAAAAACTGTTTTTT.

The chain couples TRBV2 to TRBJ1-6; perhaps TRBD1 as D (5 bases). Germline V CDR1 and CDR2: SNHLY, FYNNEI. The CDR3 is made up of 15 amino acids. Trimming stripped 6 bases from V and 8 bases from J, with 17 bases between. Written as DNA, the CDR3 is TGTGCCAGCAGGAACAGGATAACCCTGGATTCACCCCTCCACTTT. Encoded protein: CASRNRITLDSPLHF.

The chain is built from TRBV9 and TRBJ2-7; tentatively, D is TRBD2 (6 bases). V lost 3 bases to trimming and J lost 0 bases, with 13 bases between them. The CDR3 covers 15 residues. Germline V gives CDR1 SGDLS, CDR2 YYNGEE. The CDR3: CASSAGGLSSYEQYF. CDR3 DNA sequence: TGTGCCAGCAGCGCGGGCGGACTAAGCTCCTACGAGCAGTACTTC. Full variable domain (missing parts from reference TRBV9 and TRBJ2-7): DSGVTQTPKHLITATGQRVTLRCSPRSGDLSVYWYQQSLDQGLQFLIQYYNGEERAKGNILERFSAQQFPDLHSELNLSSLELGDSALYFCASSAGGLSSYEQYFGPGTRLTVT.

V is TRBV4-3 and J is TRBJ2-7; 7 positions agree with TRBD1. The germline V gene encodes CDR1 LGHNA and CDR2 YSLEER. This CDR3 contains 15 residues. J was trimmed by 3 bases and V by 2 bases; bases with no gene match: 7. CDR3 sequence (DNA): TGCGCCAGCAGCCAAACCCGGGACAGAGACTACGAGCAGTACTTC. Amino acids: CASSQTRDRDYEQYF.

This chain uses TRBV2 with TRBJ2-5; perhaps TRBD1 as D (5 bases). The V gene's germline CDR1 is SNHLY and CDR2 FYNNEI. CDR3 size: 14 residues. V lost 4 bases to trimming and J lost 5 bases, with 14 bases between them. The CDR3 is CASSVQGAWETQYF. CDR3 nucleotide sequence: TGTGCCAGCAGTGTTCAAGGGGCCTGGGAGACCCAGTACTTC.

This clone appeared a few times. This chain joins TRBV6-5 and TRBJ1-2; no definite D call. V gave up 5 bases and J gave up 8 bases, with 15 bases separating them. Germline V lookup: CDR1 MNHEY, CDR2 SVGAGI. This CDR3 spans 13 amino acids. CDR3 sequence: CASSSRSPGGYTF. CDR3 in DNA: TGTGCCAGCAGTAGCAGGTCTCCGGGGGGCTACACCTTC.